This T cell receptor (beta chain) was found in a study of T cells after yellow fever vaccination. CDR1 and CDR2 from the germline V gene are WNHNN and SYGVQD (reference sequence). The CDR3 spans 17 residues. Losses at the gene ends were 5 bases for V and 1 base for J; bases not matched to a gene: 6. Study outcomes and limitations: Secondary responses were weaker yet peaked faster, day 5 versus 15. Primary-vaccination clones mostly resurfaced post-booster (nearly 97% CD4, approximately 90% CD8). Clonotypes found in both CD4 and CD8 compartments made up a small share.

Generation of TCR cDNA used 5'RACE template switching (which added a universal primer site and UMIs). One entry per CDR3 protein, called by TCRdb with MiXCR from the 5' RACE reads. The sample carries about 360,000 distinct CDR3 sequences, more than 5.5% recorded once. The sample holds many counts of this clonotype. Its target is unknown. V gene TRBV10-1 combines with J gene TRBJ2-3; 13 bases map to TRBD2. This clonotype was sampled from a man in his thirties or forties who received the YFV17D yellow fever vaccine. This specimen was PBMCs, taken 5 days after the yellow fever booster vaccination. CDR3 loop: CASSSRTSGSRTDTQYF. The CDR3 region has the DNA TGCGCCAGCAGTTCTCGGACTAGCGGGAGCCGCACAGATACGCAGTATTTT.